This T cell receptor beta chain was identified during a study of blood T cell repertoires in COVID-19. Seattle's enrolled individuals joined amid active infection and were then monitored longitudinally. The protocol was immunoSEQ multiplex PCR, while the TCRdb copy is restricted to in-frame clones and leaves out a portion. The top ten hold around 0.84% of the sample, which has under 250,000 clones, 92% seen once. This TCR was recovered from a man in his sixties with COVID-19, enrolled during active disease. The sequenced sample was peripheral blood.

The CDR3 DNA sequence: TGTGCCAGCAGTTTCACGGACAGGGCCGGCTACACCTTC. Protein sequence: CASSFTDRAGYTF. The chain combines TRBV28 with TRBJ1-2; 8 positions agree with TRBD1. The CDR3 contains 13 residues. Germline lookup yields CDR1 MDHEN and CDR2 SYDVKM. V was clipped by 3 bases and J by 8 bases; unmatched bases: 5.